This T cell receptor (beta chain) appears in the sequencing data of a study of cytomegalovirus exposure and HLA in healthy donors. Remarks on this clone: Its target is unknown.

Whole-study findings and limits: Altogether, some 160 TCR beta chains were recorded as cytomegalovirus-associated.

Looked up from germline, CDR1 is LNHDA and CDR2 is SQIVND (reference sequence). V was cut by 4 bases and J by 1 base, with 14 bases left in between. This CDR3 contains 16 residues. Generated by immunoSEQ multiplex PCR, the TCRdb table keeps only in-frame clones and is missing some. The data contain a few hundred thousand clones, roughly 88% of them singletons. The TCR comes from a man aged 25 to 40 in good health and CMV-seronegative. Sequencing was done on a sample of PBMCs. The chain joins TRBV19 to TRBJ1-5; a possible D gene is TRBD1 (6 bases). Here the CDR3 reads CASSTPQGTSNQPQHF. The CDR3 bases are TGTGCCAGTAGTACTCCACAGGGTACGAGCAATCAGCCCCAGCATTTT.